This T cell receptor beta chain originates from a study of blood T cell repertoires in COVID-19. In the study overall: COVID-19 samples from acute and convalescent phases originated in the United States, Italy and Spain.

In its sample, this clone was seen a few times. The V gene end was trimmed by 10 bases and the J gene end by 0 bases; junction bases not matched to a gene: 16. The CDR3 consists of 20 residues. The germline V gene encodes CDR1 MRHNA and CDR2 SNTAGT. Resolution of symptoms, clearance, or two negative PCRs was present in recovered Cohort 3 donors. Here immunoSEQ multiplex PCR was the method, and the copy in TCRdb shows in-frame clones only, minus some. The table has 300,000 or so clones, 75% to 95% seen once. Sequenced material: PBMCs or T cells enriched from blood (not recorded which). The chain employs TRBV6-4 and TRBJ2-3; 16 bases are a match to TRBD2. This TCR came from a woman aged 30 to 39 who had recovered from COVID-19. CDR3 residues: CATHLPGLAGGGYSTDTQYF. The CDR3 DNA reads TGTGCCACACACCTTCCGGGACTAGCGGGAGGGGGATATAGCACAGATACGCAGTATTTT.